The T cell receptor (beta chain) described here comes from a study of T-cell memory formation after mild COVID-19. With regard to this clonotype: Antigen unknown.

General study findings and limits: In pre-infection memory, a portion of responding clones appeared, which suggested that cross-reactive memory joined. Among clones peaking at day 37 in the second wave, SARS-CoV-2 specificity remained unconfirmed.

Constant-segment-primed 5'RACE gave TCR alpha and TCR beta cDNA libraries with sample barcodes and UMIs. TCRdb reprocessed the 5' RACE reads via MiXCR and lists one record per CDR3 protein. The repertoire has roughly 510,000 distinct CDR3 sequences, roughly 17% of them found once; the top ten carry around 7.8%. The length of the CDR3 is 17 residues. The germline V gene encodes CDR1 LGHNA and CDR2 YNFKEQ. V was cut by 3 bases and J by 3 bases, with 19 bases left in between. What was sequenced was PBMCs or a T cell subset sorted from them (not recorded which). This receptor was identified in an adult woman who had mild COVID-19 (a few samples of this study predate the infection). Cell type and time point are not known. The chain uses TRBV4-2 and TRBJ2-3, with a weak D call TRBD2 (6 bases). The chain's CDR3 is CASSQELLGGSTDTQYF. CDR3 DNA: TGTGCCAGCAGCCAGGAGCTCTTGGGGGGTTCGACAGATACGCAGTATTTT.